The next 3 T cell receptor beta chains were all read from a single sample in a study of blood T cell repertoires in COVID-19. TCRdb keeps only in-frame clones here, not all; method: immunoSEQ multiplex PCR. The data contain around 200,000 clones, about 87% of them seen just once; the ten biggest clones take up 1.2%. Sequencing was performed on PBMCs or T cells enriched from blood (not recorded which). Every receptor here comes from a young man who had recovered from COVID-19.

V gene TRBV10-2 combines with J gene TRBJ1-4; no clear D. V dropped 2 bases and J dropped 4 bases, with 5 bases sitting between them. This CDR3 spans 13 amino acids. Germline V gives CDR1 WSHSY, CDR2 SAAADI. CDR3 protein: CASSEPNNEKLFF. CDR3 DNA: TGCGCCAGCAGTGAGCCTAATAATGAAAAACTGTTTTTT.

The rearrangement links TRBV5-1 to TRBJ2-7; 9 bases line up with TRBD2. Germline loops: CDR1 SGHRS, CDR2 YFSETQ. With 0 bases clipped from V and 3 bases from J, the junction kept 4 bases outside the gene matches. The CDR3 length is 15 residues. CDR3 residues: CASSLDRAGGYEQYF. The CDR3 region has the DNA TGCGCCAGCAGCTTGGACCGAGCGGGGGGCTACGAGCAGTACTTC.

The chain uses TRBV6-5 and TRBJ1-6; 8 nucleotides line up with TRBD1. The V and J ends lost 10 bases and 6 bases, in that order; junction bases with no gene match: 8. Germline-derived CDR1 and CDR2 are MNHEY and SVGAGI. The CDR3 runs to 14 residues. CDR3 DNA sequence: TGTGCCATCCAGGACAGGGCCTTTAATTCACCCCTCCACTTT. Its translation is CAIQDRAFNSPLHF.